This T cell receptor beta chain was profiled in a study of cytomegalovirus exposure and HLA in healthy donors. Looking at the study overall: An earlier analysis identified approximately 110 million unique TCR beta sequences in about 170 million T cells. Among the roughly 370 genotyped donors, 70% to 90% were placed in the Caucasian-associated ancestry cluster.

Worth noting for this clone: The antigen remains undetermined.

Findings and limits, study-wide: TCR beta chains numbering some 160 were designated cytomegalovirus-associated. Later analysis suggested links between common viral pathogens and several top significant clusters.

PCR amplification relied on 60 Vbeta primers (plus 13 Jbeta primers). Using immunoSEQ multiplex PCR, the repertoire was profiled, and TCRdb retains in-frame clones only, with some absent. The sample lists about 94,000 clones, less than 80% seen once, with over 1.1% in the top ten. Sequenced input: PBMCs. This TCR was recovered from a male donor in good health and CMV-seronegative.

The CDR3 here is CASSLPDYSNQPQHF. Here the CDR3 DNA reads TGTGCCAGCAGCTTACCAGATTATAGCAATCAGCCCCAGCATTTT. The chain links TRBV11-2 to TRBJ1-5; no clear D gene. V was cut by 2 bases and J by 0 bases, with 8 bases left in between. The germline V gene encodes CDR1 SGHAT and CDR2 FQNNGV. This CDR3 spans 15 amino acids. The full variable domain, in which reference TRBV11-2 and TRBJ1-5 provide the parts outside the CDR3, is EAGVAQSPRYKIIEKRQSVAFWCNPISGHATLYWYQQILGQGPKLLIQFQNNGVVDDSQLPKDRFSAERLKGVDSTLKIQPAKLEDSAVYLCASSLPDYSNQPQHFGDGTRLSIL.